This T cell receptor (beta chain) came from a study of shared clonotypes between healthy human individuals. Profiled with immunoSEQ multiplex PCR; TCRdb holds only in-frame clones, not every one. The profile shows around 2.3 million clones, roughly 95% of them singletons. The CDR3 length is 15 residues. J gave up 5 bases and V 0 bases, and 6 bases lay outside the gene matches. Germline values: CDR1 SGHRS, CDR2 YFSETQ. Source material: naive CD4+ T cells sorted from blood. The sample's subset: CD45RA+ positively selected. The J gene is TRBJ2-5, the V gene TRBV5-1; TRBD2 aligns across 8 bases. This TCR came from a man between 18 and 35 years old in good health. Here the CDR3 reads CASSLAGGPWETQYF. CDR3 DNA sequence: TGCGCCAGCAGCTTGGCGGGAGGGCCATGGGAGACCCAGTACTTC.